This T cell receptor (beta chain) was documented in a study of blood T cells in healthy people across ages. Primers used in a second PCR of roughly 6 to 12 cycles were a sample-barcoded 5' primer and a J-beta primer mix. TCRdb reprocessed the 5' RACE reads via MiXCR and lists one record per CDR3 protein. The sample lists 1.5 million to 2 million distinct CDR3 sequences; roughly 50% were seen once. This clonotype was observed a few times. This CDR3 is built from 16 residues. After removal of 1 base from V and 4 bases from J, the junction contained 4 bases not matched to a gene. The sequence derives from a woman in her forties in good health. Sample: blood. This chain uses TRBV12-3 or TRBV12-4 with TRBJ2-1; 10 positions match TRBD2. The CDR3 region has the DNA TGTGCCAGCAGTTTAGTGCCTAGCGGGAGTTACAATGAGCAGTTCTTC. Amino acids: CASSLVPSGSYNEQFF.